This T cell receptor (beta chain) was sequenced in a study of long-term antiretroviral therapy in people with HIV. The libraries were made with immunoSEQ v3.0 at survey level. Assay: immunoSEQ multiplex PCR; the TCRdb copy retains only in-frame clones and omits some. The sample carries roughly 19,000 clones, about nine tenths recorded once. This CDR3 comprises 16 residues. Trimming removed 0 bases from V and 2 bases from J; junction bases left unmatched: 5. Here the sequenced sample was unsorted PBMCs, taken 2.1 years after starting antiretroviral therapy. This clonotype was sampled from a man aged 18 to 30 with HIV. The chain employs TRBV5-3 and TRBJ2-1; TRBD2 matches at 7 bases. TRBV5-3 is given ORF status, its function remaining uncertain. This CDR3 is CARSLAVGGPYNEQFF. CDR3 DNA sequence: TGTGCCAGAAGCTTGGCTGTGGGAGGGCCCTACAATGAGCAGTTCTTC.